The clone carrying this T cell receptor (beta chain) was observed many times. The antigen is not known. The source of the sample is a study of spatial heterogeneity in lung cancer. Across the study: Detection of beta-chain sequences consistently exceeded that of alpha-chain sequences.

The library protocol tagged each TCR cDNA with a unique molecular identifier. TCRdb re-called the 5' RACE reads with MiXCR, one entry per CDR3 protein. This sample has about 40,000 distinct CDR3 sequences; approximately 5.2% occur once, and the top ten carry approximately 24%. Study-wide results and caveats: Resection blood, more than follow-up blood, showed ubiquitous expanded tumor TCRs.

Germline loops: CDR1 SGDLS, CDR2 YYNGEE. Trimming removed 0 bases from V and 5 bases from J; junction bases left unmatched: 7. The length of the CDR3 is 16 residues. Time point: sample taken at primary tumor resection. Whole RNA was taken from tumor, nontumor lung or frozen PBMC; it was then sequenced unsorted. Samples were obtained from some 70 donors, all untreated early-stage non-small cell lung cancer patients. Sequenced here: PBMCs, sampled at surgery. The receptor was isolated from a female donor with early-stage non-small cell lung cancer. The J gene is TRBJ2-2, the V gene TRBV9, with TRBD2 matching 7 bases. The DNA of the CDR3 is TGTGCCAGCAGCGTAGGACTAGCCCGTCGGACCGGGGAGCTGTTTTTT. Residues: CASSVGLARRTGELFF. The whole variable domain, filled in from reference TRBV9 and TRBJ2-2, reads DSGVTQTPKHLITATGQRVTLRCSPRSGDLSVYWYQQSLDQGLQFLIQYYNGEERAKGNILERFSAQQFPDLHSELNLSSLELGDSALYFCASSVGLARRTGELFFGEGSRLTVL.